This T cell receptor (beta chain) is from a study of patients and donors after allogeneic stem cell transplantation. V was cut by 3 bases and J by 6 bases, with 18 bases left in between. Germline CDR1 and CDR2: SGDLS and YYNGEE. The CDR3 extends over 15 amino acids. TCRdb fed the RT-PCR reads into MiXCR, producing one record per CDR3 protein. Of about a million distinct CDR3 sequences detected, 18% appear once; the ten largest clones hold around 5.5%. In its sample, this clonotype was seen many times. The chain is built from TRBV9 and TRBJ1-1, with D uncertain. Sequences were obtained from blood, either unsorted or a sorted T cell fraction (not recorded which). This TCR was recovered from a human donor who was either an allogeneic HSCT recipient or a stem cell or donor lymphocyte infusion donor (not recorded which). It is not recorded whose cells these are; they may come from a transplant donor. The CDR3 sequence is CASSAGRGFLAEAFF. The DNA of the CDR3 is TGTGCCAGCAGCGCAGGCCGGGGATTCTTGGCTGAAGCTTTCTTT.